This paragraph reports one T cell receptor (beta chain). The sample is drawn from a study of regulatory T cells in long-lasting Graves disease. The V and J ends lost 4 bases and 5 bases respectively, with 15 bases between them. Germline values: CDR1 LNHDA, CDR2 SQIVND (reference sequence). The CDR3 is 15 amino acids. The time point denotes: newly diagnosed GD, antithyroid drugs for less than 3 months. RNA extracted from PBMCs served as the sequencing template. To make TCR beta libraries, researchers used iRepertoire HTBI primers and Arm-PCR of CDR3 regions. TCRdb redid the calling of the multiplex PCR reads with MiXCR, one entry per CDR3 protein. The sample holds over 500,000 distinct CDR3 sequences, about 15% seen once. The sample was also linked to a second study, of T cells in Graves' hyperthyroidism and ophthalmopathy. That work contributes: In the first-round RT-PCR of the TCR CDR3, the HTBI primer set was used.

Sequencing used peripheral blood mononuclear cells (PBMCs), obtained at new diagnosis, from a patient treated with antithyroid drugs. The clonotype originates from a woman aged 25-40 years with Graves disease. The chain uses TRBV19 and TRBJ1-5; tentatively, D is TRBD1 (5 bases). CDR3 in DNA: TGTGCCAGTAGTAGTTGGGGAGGGGTGGATCAGCCCCAGCATTTT. Residues: CASSSWGGVDQPQHF.